A single sample gave rise to the 25 T cell receptor beta chains below, sequenced in a study of OX40 agonist ivuxolimab in advanced cancers. The protocol used for the library was the immunoSEQ multiplex PCR assay. TCRdb limited this immuneACCESS table to in-frame rearrangements with V and J called. A share of clones is missing; checked studies link under half to unresolved V genes, and the rest is unexplained. This sample is represented by 55,000 to 90,000 clones; more than 80% of them were singletons. The ten largest clones take up around 0.96% of the sample. Sequenced here: CD4+ or CD8+ T cells sorted from blood, sampled in a trial of the OX40 agonist ivuxolimab. The source is an adult with an advanced solid tumor such as melanoma, head and neck, liver or kidney cancer.

This clone was detected a few times. The chain is built from TRBV7-2 and TRBJ2-4; a possible D gene is TRBD1 (6 bases). The CDR3 spans 18 residues. The V end lost 3 bases, the J end lost 0 bases, and 18 bases lay between the germline ends. Germline assignment: CDR1 SGHTA and CDR2 FQGNSA. CDR3 coding DNA: TGTGCCAGCAGCTTGGGGCTTCGAGGGGGTATAGCCAAAAACATTCAGTACTTC. Amino acids: CASSLGLRGGIAKNIQYF.

This chain joins TRBV5-4 and TRBJ2-7, with D maybe TRBD1 (6 bases). The V gene lost 3 bases and the J gene lost 3 bases, with 13 bases spanning the gap. The CDR3 extends over 14 amino acids. Germline V lookup: CDR1 SGHNT, CDR2 YYREEE (reference sequence). The CDR3 bases are TGTGCCAGCAGCTCACAGGGCGCTCACTACGAGCAGTACTTC. Translation: CASSSQGAHYEQYF.

The rearrangement joins TRBV5-1 to TRBJ2-3; 7 bases line up with TRBD2. The germline V gene has CDR1 SGHRS and CDR2 YFSETQ. The J segment lost 7 bases and the V segment lost 0 bases, leaving 2 bases of the junction unmatched. There are 13 residues in the CDR3. The CDR3 here is CASSLAGGNTQYF. The DNA for the CDR3 is TGCGCCAGCAGCTTGGCGGGGGGAAATACGCAGTATTTT.

There are a few counts of this clone. The chain is built from TRBV2 and TRBJ2-3; no firm D call. The CDR3 covers 11 residues. The V gene's germline CDR1 is SNHLY and CDR2 FYNNEI. Between the trimmed V and J ends, which lost 6 bases and 8 bases, there was a span of 9 bases. For the CDR3, the DNA is TGTGCCAGCAGAGGACGGCTTACGCAGTATTTT. Translated, it gives CASRGRLTQYF.

This clone turned up a few times. The V and J genes are TRBV7-9 and TRBJ2-2; tentatively, D is TRBD1 (6 bases). This CDR3 contains 13 residues. V was pared by 4 bases and J by 7 bases, with 10 bases between. CDR1 and CDR2 (germline): SEHNR, FQNEAQ (reference sequence). CDR3 sequence (DNA): TGTGCCAGCAGCTCCCAGGGGATCGGGGAGCTGTTTTTT. It yields the protein CASSSQGIGELFF.

V usage is TRBV6-6 and J usage is TRBJ2-3, with 10 bases lining up with TRBD2. The CDR3 is 15 residues long. Germline CDR1 reads MNHNY; CDR2 reads SVGAGI (reference sequence). After removal of 8 bases from V and 3 bases from J, the junction contained 8 bases not matched to a gene. The CDR3 bases are TGTGCCAGCGGGGGAGCGGGGGGGAGTACAGATACGCAGTATTTT. Residues: CASGGAGGSTDTQYF.

The V gene is TRBV5-1, the J gene TRBJ2-7, with 9 bases lining up with TRBD1. The V segment lost 5 bases and the J segment 0 bases; nucleotides outside the gene matches: 3. CDR1 SGHRS and CDR2 YFSETQ come from the germline V gene. This CDR3 contains 14 residues. CDR3 amino acids: CASRQGARSYEQYF. The CDR3 DNA reads as TGCGCCAGCAGACAGGGGGCACGCTCCTACGAGCAGTACTTC.

This clone was picked up one time. The chain combines TRBV7-8 with TRBJ2-5; the D gene is possibly TRBD1 (6 bases). With the DNA end fitting TRBJ2-7 better, the J assignment may be wrong. The length of the CDR3 is 15 residues. Germline values: CDR1 SGHVS, CDR2 FQNEAQ. In nucleotides, the CDR3 is TGTGCCAGCAGCTCTAACAGTAGGACAGTGTACGAGCAGTACTTC. It yields the protein CASSSNSRTVYEQYF.

This clone was counted at least ten times. The rearrangement joins TRBV30 to TRBJ1-1; 9 bases match TRBD1. The germline gives CDR1 GTSNPN, CDR2 SVGIG (reference sequence). Trimming took 2 bases from V and 7 from J; bases not matched to a gene: 11. This CDR3 region has 15 residues. The CDR3: CAWSRDRGYGGEAFF. The CDR3 coding sequence is TGTGCCTGGAGTAGAGACAGGGGGTATGGGGGTGAAGCTTTCTTT.

This clone appeared once. Other DNA sequences from this sample encode an identical CDR3 as well. This chain uses TRBV5-1 with TRBJ2-7; D is perhaps TRBD1 or TRBD2 (5 bases each). With 2 bases removed from V and 7 bases from J, the gap between germline ends came to 10 bases. CDR1 is SGHRS and CDR2 is YFSETQ in the germline V gene. There are 12 residues in the CDR3. Here the CDR3 DNA reads TGCGCCAGCAGCTTAGTTGGGGGAGAGCAGTACTTC. It codes for CASSLVGGEQYF.

This rearrangement joins TRBV11-2 to TRBJ2-5; a possible D gene is TRBD2 (7 bases). V was trimmed by 5 bases and J by 2 bases, leaving 12 bases between them. Germline-derived CDR1 and CDR2 are SGHAT and FQNNGV. This CDR3 spans 14 amino acids. The DNA for the CDR3 is TGTGCCAGCAGCCCGAGGGGGGGTCAAGAGACCCAGTACTTC. Protein product: CASSPRGGQETQYF. Drawing the rest from reference TRBV11-2 and TRBJ2-5, the complete variable domain is EAGVAQSPRYKIIEKRQSVAFWCNPISGHATLYWYQQILGQGPKLLIQFQNNGVVDDSQLPKDRFSAERLKGVDSTLKIQPAKLEDSAVYLCASSPRGGQETQYFGPGTRLLVL.

This clone was detected only once. The rearrangement uses TRBV6-5 and TRBJ2-2; maybe TRBD1 (5 bases). The germline V and J ends were trimmed by 2 bases and 7 bases, with 17 bases remaining between them. The CDR3 extends over 16 amino acids. The V gene's germline CDR1 is MNHEY and CDR2 SVGAGI. This CDR3 reads CASSYTIGDRGGELFF. The CDR3, as DNA: TGTGCCAGCAGTTACACGATAGGGGATAGAGGCGGGGAGCTGTTTTTT.

The CDR3 sequence is CASSSRTGGNIQYF. The CDR3, as DNA: TGTGCCAGCAGCTCCCGGACAGGGGGAAACATTCAGTACTTC. The chain uses TRBV11-2 and TRBJ2-4; 10 nucleotides align to TRBD1. The CDR3 covers 14 residues. Germline values: CDR1 SGHAT, CDR2 FQNNGV. The trim removed 4 bases at V and 6 bases at J, leaving 3 bases unmatched.

Points on this clone: Because the CDR3's place on the DNA is in doubt, the DNA is left out and the CDR3 is given as listed by TCRdb. The chain links TRBV19 to TRBJ2-7. The CDR3 has 13 residues if both end residues are counted. Per the germline V gene, CDR1 is LNHDA and CDR2 is SQIVND (reference sequence). The CDR3 loop reads CASSSVLGYEQYF.

The chain uses TRBV5-8 and TRBJ2-7; 7 nucleotides line up with TRBD1. J was trimmed by 5 bases and V by 3 bases; bases with no gene match: 8. The CDR3 covers 14 residues. CDR1 is SGHTS, CDR2 YDEGEE, per germline. CDR3 protein: CASSYYNRGHEQYF. The CDR3 coding sequence is TGTGCCAGCAGCTATTACAACAGGGGCCACGAGCAGTACTTC.

This clone was recorded a few times. This specimen includes other DNA sequences encoding the same CDR3. The V call is TRBV6-1, the J call TRBJ1-1; D gene ambiguous. Trimming cost V 4 bases and J 2 bases, with 8 bases left between them. From germline, CDR1 is MNHNS and CDR2 SASEGT. The CDR3 loop spans 13 amino acids. The CDR3, as DNA: TGTGCCAGCAGTGCCGAAGTCAACACTGAAGCTTTCTTT. This sequence encodes CASSAEVNTEAFF.

This rearrangement joins TRBV10-1 to TRBJ2-7; TRBD1 might be the D (6 bases). Germline loops: CDR1 WNHNN, CDR2 SYGVQD (reference sequence). V was pared by 10 bases and J by 4 bases, with 14 bases between. The CDR3 runs to 12 residues. CDR3 loop: CATDGQFYEQYF. The DNA for the CDR3 is TGCGCCACCGATGGACAGTTTTACGAGCAGTACTTC.

This sequence joins TRBV2 and TRBJ1-1; 10 nucleotides match TRBD1. J gave up 7 bases and V 5 bases, and 4 bases lay outside the gene matches. The CDR3 sequence is 13 residues long. Germline V gene lookup returns CDR1 SNHLY and CDR2 FYNNEI. The CDR3 bases are TGTGCCAGCAGTATGGGACAGGGGAGTGAAGCTTTCTTT. Translated: CASSMGQGSEAFF.

This chain connects TRBV28 to TRBJ1-1; 7 nucleotides match TRBD1. The CDR3 is made up of 16 amino acids. The V and J ends lost 5 bases and 0 bases, in that order; junction bases with no gene match: 9. Germline V CDR1 and CDR2: MDHEN, SYDVKM. The CDR3 reads CASSRYRGQVNTEAFF. CDR3 DNA: TGTGCCAGCAGTCGATACAGGGGTCAGGTGAACACTGAAGCTTTCTTT.

The chain uses TRBV27 and TRBJ2-2; 10 bases line up with TRBD2. Germline values: CDR1 MNHEY, CDR2 SMNVEV (reference sequence). CDR3 size: 21 residues. Trimming at V came to 4 bases and at J to 2 bases, leaving 19 bases not matched to a gene. The DNA of the CDR3 is TGTGCCAGCAGTTCCACCCCGCCTAGCGGGGGCCACGTACTAAACACCGGGGAGCTGTTTTTT. Its protein is CASSSTPPSGGHVLNTGELFF.

The rearrangement uses TRBV10-3 and TRBJ1-3; tentative D call: TRBD1 (5 bases). The V gene lost 10 bases and the J gene lost 0 bases, with 13 bases spanning the gap. Per germline, CDR1 ENHRY and CDR2 SYGVKD. There are 14 residues in the CDR3. Here the CDR3 DNA reads TGTGCCACGGAGGGACTGTACTCTGGAAACACCATATATTTT. This translates into CATEGLYSGNTIYF.

The chain employs TRBV2 and TRBJ2-5, with D unclear. This CDR3 is 11 amino acids long. V dropped 6 bases and J dropped 2 bases, with 4 bases sitting between them. Germline V CDR1 and CDR2: SNHLY, FYNNEI. For the CDR3, the DNA is TGTGCCAGCAGAGCTCAAGAGACCCAGTACTTC. Translated, it gives CASRAQETQYF.

The rearrangement joins TRBV29-1 to TRBJ2-7; 9 bases map to TRBD1. The germline V gene has CDR1 SQVTM and CDR2 ANQGSEA. The junction had 1 base not matched to a gene; V was cut back by 6 bases and J by 1 base. The CDR3 runs 12 residues. CDR3 sequence reads: CSVGQGSYEQYF. The CDR3 nucleotides read TGCAGCGTCGGACAGGGGTCCTACGAGCAGTACTTC.

The chain has TRBV7-8 and TRBJ2-7, with D uncertain. CDR1 SGHVS and CDR2 FQNEAQ come from the germline V gene. V was clipped by 5 bases and J by 2 bases, with 16 bases between them. The CDR3 runs 15 residues. The DNA of the CDR3 is TGTGCCAGCAGCCATAGAAGGGTTAGCACCTACGAGCAGTACTTC. Residues: CASSHRRVSTYEQYF.

The chain has TRBV6-1 and TRBJ2-5; D is uncertain. The V and J ends lost 3 bases and 0 bases respectively, with 11 bases between them. CDR3 length: 15 amino acids. Germline V lookup: CDR1 MNHNS, CDR2 SASEGT. CDR3 nucleotides: TGTGCCAGCAGTGATCAAGGGTGGAACCAAGAGACCCAGTACTTC. Translated: CASSDQGWNQETQYF.